This passage covers 20 T cell receptor beta chains from one sample sequenced in a study of T cells after yellow fever vaccination. TCRdb independently ran MiXCR on the 5' RACE reads; one entry per CDR3 protein. The data contain 100,000 to 150,000 distinct CDR3 sequences, approximately 7% of them seen just once; the ten biggest clones take up 2.5%. The specimen comprised CD4+ T cells sorted from PBMCs, sampled around 10 days after the first yellow fever vaccination. These receptors were taken from a man aged 18 to 30 who received the YFV17D yellow fever vaccine.

This clonotype showed up many times. The J gene is TRBJ1-1, the V gene TRBV6-5, with D possibly being TRBD1 (5 bases). Trimming stripped 8 bases from V and 5 bases from J, with 9 bases between. Germline CDR1 MNHEY, CDR2 SVGAGI. This CDR3 region has 11 residues. The CDR3 DNA follows: TGTGCCAGCTCACGGGGGACTGAAGCTTTCTTT. It is translated as CASSRGTEAFF.

This clonotype was found many times. This chain uses TRBV2 with TRBJ2-5; D is undetermined. V dropped 4 bases and J dropped 2 bases, with 8 bases sitting between them. Germline CDR1 is SNHLY and CDR2 is FYNNEI. This CDR3 has 13 amino acids. The CDR3 loop reads CASSGNLQETQYF. For the CDR3, the DNA is TGTGCCAGCAGTGGAAACCTGCAAGAGACCCAGTACTTC.

This clonotype has a count of ten or more. The CDR3 DNA is TGTGCCATCAGGGGACAGGCGAATGAAAAACTGTTTTTT. It translates to CAIRGQANEKLFF. This chain connects TRBV10-3 to TRBJ1-4; 8 nucleotides line up with TRBD1. Germline trimming cut 6 bases from V and 5 bases from J; bases unmatched to any gene: 2. The germline CDR1 and CDR2 sequences are ENHRY and SYGVKD. CDR3 length: 13 residues.

The sample holds many counts of this clonotype. CDR3: CASSNRGETEAFF. For the CDR3, the DNA is TGTGCCAGCAGCAACCGGGGGGAGACTGAAGCTTTCTTT. The V call is TRBV7-6, the J call TRBJ1-1; a weak D match, TRBD1 (5 bases). V dropped 5 bases and J dropped 5 bases, with 12 bases sitting between them. This CDR3 is 13 amino acids long. CDR1 SGHVS and CDR2 FNYEAQ come from the germline V gene.

This clonotype has just a few counts. The rearrangement joins TRBV5-1 to TRBJ2-2, with 10 bases aligning to TRBD1. The CDR3 has 15 residues. Germline values: CDR1 SGHRS, CDR2 YFSETQ. After removal of 2 bases from V and 4 bases from J, the junction contained 2 bases not matched to a gene. CDR3 nucleotides: TGCGCCAGCAGCTTCGGGACAGGGGTCACCGGGGAGCTGTTTTTT. This translates into CASSFGTGVTGELFF.

The chain has TRBV6-5 and TRBJ2-2, with no clear D. The CDR3 totals 12 residues. Per germline, CDR1 MNHEY and CDR2 SVGAGI. V lost 6 bases and J lost 7, with 9 bases in between. The CDR3 sequence: CASSPGGGELFF. CDR3 DNA: TGTGCCAGCAGCCCGGGCGGCGGGGAGCTGTTTTTT.

This clonotype was observed many times. V and J are TRBV5-1 and TRBJ2-1; 7 bases agree with TRBD1. The V gene's germline CDR1 is SGHRS and CDR2 YFSETQ. This CDR3 has 14 residues. V lost 8 bases, J lost 8 bases, and 13 bases stayed unmatched. CDR3 sequence reads: CASDRDGRGDEQFF. The CDR3 coding sequence is TGCGCCAGTGACAGGGATGGGCGAGGAGATGAGCAGTTCTTC.

Regarding this clonotype: Sequence at one end of the junction differs from germline and may be a read error. The genes are TRBV5-1 and TRBJ1-4; TRBD1 matches 7 bases. The CDR3 is 15 amino acids. Germline CDR1 is SGHRS and CDR2 is YFSETQ. The CDR3, as DNA: TGCGCCAGCAGCTTCCGGACAGGCGGCGATGAAAAACTGTATTTT. Its translation: CASSFRTGGDEKLYF.

This clonotype came up a few times. J is TRBJ2-1 and V is TRBV5-1; 10 bases match TRBD2. The CDR3 loop spans 16 amino acids. The germline CDR1 and CDR2 sequences are SGHRS and YFSETQ. J lost 6 bases, V lost 3 bases, and 9 bases had no gene match. This CDR3 is CASSSNSQRGGNEQFF. CDR3 in DNA: TGCGCCAGCAGCTCGAACAGCCAGCGGGGGGGCAATGAGCAGTTCTTC.

The sample holds many counts of this clonotype. The chain is built from TRBV4-3 and TRBJ1-3; D not certain. V lost 4 bases and J 0 bases, leaving 7 bases between the germline ends. The germline gives CDR1 LGHNA, CDR2 YSLEER. This CDR3 region has 14 residues. The CDR3 DNA sequence: TGCGCCAGCAGCCTACTGAGCTCTGGAAACACCATATATTTT. Protein sequence: CASSLLSSGNTIYF.

This clonotype has a count of ten or more. The chain carries TRBV12-3 or TRBV12-4 and TRBJ2-5; D could derive from TRBD1 or TRBD2 (5 bases each). Trimming cost V 5 bases and J 7 bases, with 17 bases left between them. CDR3 size: 14 residues. The CDR3, as DNA: TGTGCCAGCAGTCGAGCAGGGACCCCCGGGACCCAGTACTTC. It encodes CASSRAGTPGTQYF.

This clonotype was seen ten or more times. This rearrangement joins TRBV7-3 to TRBJ2-1, with D possibly called TRBD1 or TRBD2 (6 bases each). From germline, CDR1 is SGHTA and CDR2 FQGTGA. The CDR3 is made up of 13 amino acids. The V and J ends lost 3 bases and 5 bases respectively, with 8 bases between them. DNA for the CDR3: TGTGCCAGCAGCTTTGGGGGGCACAATGAGCAGTTCTTC. This gives the protein CASSFGGHNEQFF.

This clonotype was picked up a small number of times. The gene calls are TRBV5-8 and TRBJ2-7; D is unclear. The CDR3 spans 16 residues. Trimming removed 4 bases at V and 0 bases at J, with 17 bases between. Germline-derived CDR1 and CDR2 are SGHTS and YDEGEE. The CDR3 is CASSQDGRWSSYEQYF. The DNA for the CDR3 is TGTGCCAGCAGCCAGGACGGTCGATGGAGCTCCTACGAGCAGTACTTC.

This clonotype was counted many times. Here the CDR3 reads CASSPVSSGTDTQYF. CDR3 nucleotides: TGTGCCAGCTCACCGGTCTCTAGCGGCACAGATACGCAGTATTTT. The rearrangement joins TRBV18 to TRBJ2-3, with D possibly matching TRBD2 (6 bases). Trimming took off 3 bases at V and 1 base at J, with 11 bases between the two ends. Germline CDR1 is KGHSH and CDR2 is LQKENI. The CDR3 loop spans 15 amino acids.

The chain carries TRBV4-3 and TRBJ2-5, with TRBD1 matching 7 bases. J was trimmed by 0 bases and V by 4 bases; bases with no gene match: 5. The CDR3 is 15 residues long. Germline CDR1 LGHNA, CDR2 YSLEER. CDR3 sequence reads: CASSRTGTDQETQYF. The CDR3, as DNA: TGCGCCAGCAGCCGAACCGGGACAGACCAAGAGACCCAGTACTTC.

This clonotype has a count of ten or more. This chain uses TRBV9 with TRBJ2-6, with a weak D call TRBD1 (6 bases). The CDR3 totals 19 residues. Germline CDR1 and CDR2: SGDLS and YYNGEE. Trimming left V 0 bases short and J 3 bases short, with 19 bases between. As DNA, the CDR3 is TGTGCCAGCAGCGTAGGTGTCGGACAGCCTTTTAGTGGGGCCAACGTCCTGACTTTC. Translating gives CASSVGVGQPFSGANVLTF.

This clonotype was detected a few times. The rearrangement joins TRBV7-3 to TRBJ1-2; D is perhaps TRBD1 (5 bases). The CDR3 has 13 residues. Germline CDR1 SGHTA, CDR2 FQGTGA. Trimming cost V 0 bases and J 8 bases, with 10 bases left between them. CDR3 sequence reads: CASSLTGARGYTF. The CDR3 DNA reads TGTGCCAGCAGCTTAACAGGGGCCAGGGGCTACACCTTC.

The sample holds one count of this clonotype. This clone may be a read error of a much larger clone one base away. The V call is TRBV4-2, the J call TRBJ2-7; D is unclear. There are 13 residues in the CDR3. CDR1 and CDR2 (germline): LGHNA, YNFKEQ. The DNA of the CDR3 is TGTGTCAGCAGCCAAGATCTCGGACGGGAGCAGTACGTC. It codes for CVSSQDLGREQYV.

This clonotype was found a few times. V and J are TRBV11-2 and TRBJ2-4, with a possible D match to TRBD2 (5 bases). From germline, CDR1 is SGHAT and CDR2 FQNNGV. The V and J ends lost 0 bases and 0 bases respectively, with 12 bases between them. The CDR3 runs to 17 residues. As DNA, the CDR3 is TGTGCCAGCAGCTTAGAGTCCTGGGAGCTAGCCAAAAACATTCAGTACTTC. It translates to CASSLESWELAKNIQYF. The full variable domain, its missing parts supplied by reference TRBV11-2 and TRBJ2-4, is EAGVAQSPRYKIIEKRQSVAFWCNPISGHATLYWYQQILGQGPKLLIQFQNNGVVDDSQLPKDRFSAERLKGVDSTLKIQPAKLEDSAVYLCASSLESWELAKNIQYFGAGTRLSVL.

This clonotype was observed many times. The chain joins TRBV30 to TRBJ1-1; D gene ambiguous. The V and J ends lost 5 bases and 5 bases respectively, with 6 bases between them. The V gene's germline CDR1 is GTSNPN and CDR2 SVGIG (reference sequence). The CDR3 length is 10 residues. CDR3 nucleotide sequence: TGTGCCTGGGGGTTTACTGAAGCTTTCTTT. It is translated as CAWGFTEAFF.